These T cell receptor beta chains were read from a single sample in a study of control samples from healthy donors and cancer patients. Assay used: immunoSEQ multiplex PCR; TCRdb lists only in-frame clones, some missing. Here the sample spans 200,000 or so clones, just under 95% being singletons. The material sequenced was blood. These receptor sequences come from a man over 45 in good health. CDR3s include the opening cysteine and the closing phenylalanine or tryptophan. Each record gives: CDR3 length, D gene, clone size, J gene, V gene, CDR3 protein, CDR3 DNA. D genes are given only for firm matches. For some rows the clone size is stated as once, few or many, or as a class when expanded; others skip it.

CDR3 length: 11
D gene: .
clone size: .
J gene: TRBJ2-7
V gene: TRBV29-1
CDR3 protein: CSVGAAYEQYF
CDR3 DNA: TGCAGCGTCGGGGCGGCTTACGAGCAGTACTTC

CDR3 length: 15
D gene: .
clone size: .
J gene: TRBJ2-7
V gene: TRBV5-6
CDR3 protein: CASSYGTSSSYEQYF
CDR3 DNA: TGTGCCAGCAGCTATGGGACATCTAGCTCCTACGAGCAGTACTTC

CDR3 length: 16
D gene: .
clone size: .
J gene: TRBJ2-3
V gene: TRBV28
CDR3 protein: CASRTDRLRLTDTQYF
CDR3 DNA: TGTGCCAGCAGGACAGACAGACTACGCCTCACAGATACGCAGTATTTT

CDR3 length: 14
D gene: .
clone size: .
J gene: TRBJ1-4
V gene: TRBV3-1/TRBV3-2
CDR3 protein: CASSQRDVMGKLFF
CDR3 DNA: TGTGCCAGCAGCCAACGGGATGTTATGGGAAAACTGTTTTTT

CDR3 length: 17
D gene: .
clone size: .
J gene: TRBJ2-2
V gene: TRBV15
CDR3 protein: CATSRGRTGVYTGELFF
CDR3 DNA: TGTGCCACCAGCAGAGGGCGGACGGGAGTTTACACCGGGGAGCTGTTTTTT

CDR3 length: 19
D gene: .
clone size: .
J gene: TRBJ1-6
V gene: TRBV30
CDR3 protein: CAWNLGVRASLSYNSPLHF
CDR3 DNA: TGTGCCTGGAATCTCGGCGTTCGGGCTTCCTTAAGCTATAATTCACCCCTCCACTTT

CDR3 length: 13
D gene: TRBD2
clone size: .
J gene: TRBJ2-2
V gene: TRBV28
CDR3 protein: CASTDGGAGELFF
CDR3 DNA: TGTGCCAGCACGGACGGGGGGGCGGGGGAGCTGTTTTTT

CDR3 length: 14
D gene: .
clone size: .
J gene: TRBJ2-7
V gene: TRBV5-1
CDR3 protein: CASSLGSQGSEQYF
CDR3 DNA: TGCGCCAGCAGCTTGGGGTCACAGGGATCCGAGCAGTACTTC

CDR3 length: 13
D gene: .
clone size: .
J gene: TRBJ2-3
V gene: TRBV19
CDR3 protein: CASSMGHRDTQYF
CDR3 DNA: TGTGCCAGTAGTATGGGACACCGAGATACGCAGTATTTT

CDR3 length: 16
D gene: .
clone size: once
J gene: TRBJ2-1
V gene: TRBV3-1/TRBV3-2
CDR3 protein: CASSLKRGVALHEQFF
CDR3 DNA: TGTGCCAGCAGCCTCAAAAGGGGGGTCGCCCTACATGAGCAGTTCTTC

CDR3 length: 15
D gene: .
clone size: .
J gene: TRBJ1-4
V gene: TRBV28
CDR3 protein: CASSFVGARSEKLFF
CDR3 DNA: TGTGCCAGCAGTTTCGTAGGGGCTAGGAGTGAAAAACTGTTTTTT

CDR3 length: 16
D gene: TRBD1
clone size: .
J gene: TRBJ1-6
V gene: TRBV6-6
CDR3 protein: CASSRDPGTGASSLHF
CDR3 DNA: TGTGCCAGCAGTCGAGACCCCGGGACAGGAGCTTCGTCCCTCCACTTT

CDR3 length: 13
D gene: .
clone size: once
J gene: TRBJ1-5
V gene: TRBV29-1
CDR3 protein: CSVAGSGNQPQHF
CDR3 DNA: TGCAGCGTTGCGGGTTCAGGCAATCAGCCCCAGCATTTT

CDR3 length: 16
D gene: .
clone size: .
J gene: TRBJ2-1
V gene: TRBV5-5
CDR3 protein: CASSLGQGGSYNEQFF
CDR3 DNA: TGTGCCAGCAGCTTGGGGCAGGGGGGCTCCTACAATGAGCAGTTCTTC

CDR3 length: 15
D gene: .
clone size: .
J gene: TRBJ2-3
V gene: TRBV5-1
CDR3 protein: CASSLSRVTADTQYF
CDR3 DNA: TGCGCCAGCAGCTTGTCCAGGGTTACCGCAGATACGCAGTATTTT

CDR3 length: 13
D gene: .
clone size: .
J gene: TRBJ1-6
V gene: TRBV7-9
CDR3 protein: CASSLGGQGPLHF
CDR3 DNA: TGTGCCAGCAGCTTAGGGGGGCAAGGACCCCTCCACTTT

CDR3 length: 13
D gene: .
clone size: once
J gene: TRBJ1-1
V gene: TRBV19
CDR3 protein: CASSRGFDTEAFF
CDR3 DNA: TGTGCCAGTAGTCGGGGGTTCGACACTGAAGCTTTCTTT

CDR3 length: 14
D gene: TRBD2
clone size: .
J gene: TRBJ2-5
V gene: TRBV30
CDR3 protein: CAWSSGGPQETQYF
CDR3 DNA: TGTGCCTGGAGTTCGGGGGGGCCCCAAGAGACCCAGTACTTC

CDR3 length: 14
D gene: .
clone size: .
J gene: TRBJ1-2
V gene: TRBV28
CDR3 protein: CASSLIGSRYGYTF
CDR3 DNA: TGTGCCAGCAGTTTAATCGGCAGCCGCTATGGCTACACCTTC

CDR3 length: 17
D gene: TRBD1
clone size: .
J gene: TRBJ2-7
V gene: TRBV5-1
CDR3 protein: CASSWPPGTAISYEQYF
CDR3 DNA: TGCGCCAGCAGCTGGCCTCCAGGGACAGCTATATCCTACGAGCAGTACTTC

CDR3 length: 14
D gene: .
clone size: .
J gene: TRBJ2-5
V gene: TRBV5-1
CDR3 protein: CASTLQGFQETQYF
CDR3 DNA: TGCGCCAGCACCCTGCAGGGCTTCCAAGAGACCCAGTACTTC

CDR3 length: 14
D gene: .
clone size: .
J gene: TRBJ2-2
V gene: TRBV4-1
CDR3 protein: CASSLPLSTGELFF
CDR3 DNA: TGCGCCAGCAGCCTGCCTCTCTCGACCGGGGAGCTGTTTTTT

CDR3 length: 14
D gene: TRBD1
clone size: .
J gene: TRBJ1-2
V gene: TRBV5-1
CDR3 protein: CASSQTGGSYGYTF
CDR3 DNA: TGCGCCAGCAGTCAAACAGGGGGAAGCTATGGCTACACCTTC

CDR3 length: 16
D gene: .
clone size: .
J gene: TRBJ1-2
V gene: TRBV27
CDR3 protein: CASSLTDRGGRYGYTF
CDR3 DNA: TGTGCCAGCAGTTTAACCGACAGAGGGGGAAGGTATGGCTACACCTTC

CDR3 length: 14
D gene: .
clone size: .
J gene: TRBJ2-5
V gene: TRBV6-2/TRBV6-3
CDR3 protein: CASSYQFSQETQYF
CDR3 DNA: TGTGCCAGCAGTTACCAGTTTTCCCAAGAGACCCAGTACTTC

CDR3 length: 14
D gene: TRBD1
clone size: once
J gene: TRBJ1-4
V gene: TRBV7-2
CDR3 protein: CASSQRQGGEKLFF
CDR3 DNA: TGTGCCAGCAGCCAAAGACAGGGGGGTGAAAAACTGTTTTTT

CDR3 length: 12
D gene: .
clone size: .
J gene: TRBJ2-3
V gene: TRBV5-6
CDR3 protein: CASSPGLGGQYF
CDR3 DNA: TGTGCCAGCAGCCCCGGACTCGGGGGGCAGTATTTT

CDR3 length: 13
D gene: TRBD1
clone size: .
J gene: TRBJ1-1
V gene: TRBV7-9
CDR3 protein: CASSLSGGTEAFF
CDR3 DNA: TGTGCCAGCAGCTTATCAGGGGGCACTGAAGCTTTCTTT

CDR3 length: 14
D gene: TRBD1
clone size: .
J gene: TRBJ1-5
V gene: TRBV5-1
CDR3 protein: CASSSGQVGQPQHF
CDR3 DNA: TGCGCCAGCAGCTCCGGACAGGTTGGGCAGCCCCAGCATTTT

CDR3 length: 19
D gene: TRBD2
clone size: .
J gene: TRBJ2-5
V gene: TRBV4-2
CDR3 protein: CASSQVSGTSGGASETQYF
CDR3 DNA: TGTGCCAGCAGCCAAGTCTCCGGGACTAGCGGGGGGGCATCCGAGACCCAGTACTTC

CDR3 length: 17
D gene: .
clone size: once
J gene: TRBJ1-2
V gene: TRBV21-1
CDR3 protein: CASRGRRDTHPHYGYTF
CDR3 DNA: TGTGCCAGCAGGGGGCGGAGGGACACACATCCGCACTATGGCTACACCTTC

CDR3 length: 15
D gene: .
clone size: .
J gene: TRBJ2-2
V gene: TRBV6-5
CDR3 protein: CASRQGYANTGELFF
CDR3 DNA: TGTGCCAGCAGACAGGGATATGCGAACACCGGGGAGCTGTTTTTT

CDR3 length: 16
D gene: .
clone size: .
J gene: TRBJ2-7
V gene: TRBV5-1
CDR3 protein: CASSTGRGSESYEQYF
CDR3 DNA: TGCGCCAGCAGCACGGGCAGGGGTAGTGAATCCTACGAGCAGTACTTC

CDR3 length: 13
D gene: .
clone size: .
J gene: TRBJ2-5
V gene: TRBV6-6
CDR3 protein: CASTPRWMETQYF
CDR3 DNA: TGTGCCAGCACCCCCCGCTGGATGGAGACCCAGTACTTC

CDR3 length: 15
D gene: .
clone size: .
J gene: TRBJ1-2
V gene: TRBV6-5
CDR3 protein: CASTAQRDGYYGYTF
CDR3 DNA: TGTGCCAGCACAGCTCAAAGGGACGGATACTATGGCTACACCTTC

CDR3 length: 15
D gene: .
clone size: .
J gene: TRBJ2-3
V gene: TRBV28
CDR3 protein: CASTLAGGSTDTQYF
CDR3 DNA: TGTGCCAGCACCCTTGCTGGGGGAAGCACAGATACGCAGTATTTT

CDR3 length: 15
D gene: .
clone size: once
J gene: TRBJ1-2
V gene: TRBV28
CDR3 protein: CASSPPGTPVRGYTF
CDR3 DNA: TGTGCCAGCAGCCCTCCCGGGACACCCGTACGTGGCTACACCTTC

CDR3 length: 16
D gene: .
clone size: .
J gene: TRBJ1-3
V gene: TRBV18
CDR3 protein: CASSPLGHQSGNTIYF
CDR3 DNA: TGTGCCAGCTCACCATTAGGACATCAGTCTGGAAACACCATATATTTT

CDR3 length: 13
D gene: .
clone size: once
J gene: TRBJ1-2
V gene: TRBV5-1
CDR3 protein: CASNPGRDYGYTF
CDR3 DNA: TGCGCCAGCAATCCAGGGAGGGACTATGGCTACACCTTC

CDR3 length: 15
D gene: .
clone size: .
J gene: TRBJ1-5
V gene: TRBV5-1
CDR3 protein: CASSLDGRGLQPQHF
CDR3 DNA: TGCGCCAGCAGCTTGGACGGCAGGGGCCTTCAGCCCCAGCATTTT